Here is one TCR beta chain with its context. V shed 3 bases and J 4 bases; nucleotides not matched to a gene: 12. The CDR3 is made up of 15 amino acids. CDR1 DFQATT and CDR2 SNEGSKA come from the germline V gene (reference sequence). The data were taken from a study of blood T cell repertoires in COVID-19. Study-wide context: COVID-19 samples collected from the United States, Italy and Spain covered acute and convalescent phases. Sample material is recorded as cDNA or gDNA derived from T cells, B-cell-depleted T cells, or PBMCs.

Source study methods: Reference gene primer amplification gave estimated nucleated cell counts. Profiled with immunoSEQ multiplex PCR; TCRdb holds only in-frame clones, not every one. That table is the source of V, J and clone size, and D and trimming were worked out from the DNA. Of roughly 30,000 clones listed, around three quarters are singletons. The origin of this receptor is a man in his 70s with acute or convalescent COVID-19. V and J are TRBV20-1 and TRBJ2-7, with TRBD2 matching 7 bases. The material sequenced was peripheral blood. The DNA of the CDR3 is TGCAGTGCTAGTCCTGCGGGGGTGGGGAGGTACGAGCAGTACTTC. It encodes CSASPAGVGRYEQYF.